This entry features one T cell receptor (beta chain) sequence. This clonotype was observed a few times. Its antigen is currently not known. One base away there is no much larger clone; base qualities are not given. The CDR3 runs 13 amino acids, cysteine and phenylalanine included. Only the CDR3 portion is preserved as DNA: 39 bases, with reading frame beginning at the first base. According to the germline V gene (reference sequence), CDR1 reads DFQATT and CDR2 reads SNEGSKA. V was cut back by 6 bases and J by 2 bases, leaving a gap of 10 bases between them. The treatment or condition tag for this specimen amounts to: in vitro stimulation with specific CMV peptide epitopes to enrich CMV-specific T cells. The data were obtained in a study of T cell repertoires in cytomegalovirus infection (dated by TCRdb to between 2018 and 2021). With respect to the entire study: Recently identified HLA-C-restricted CMV epitopes, whose presentation resists viral immunomodulation, were targeted by peptide stimulations together with well-studied HLA-B-restricted epitopes. Donor HLA type was relevant to the analysis, because carriage of CMV infection together with the matching HLA type was indicated by public TCR beta signatures.

General findings and caveats noted by the study authors: Cumulative frequency of public TCR beta family members discriminated carriers of CMV infection plus the relevant HLA type in this cohort and an independent 352-donor cohort. The ex vivo response was dominated by HLA-C-restricted CMV-specific TCR beta clonotypes, which also provided the single most frequent clonotype in two of eight donors.

Sequencing was performed on an Illumina HiSeq 1500. The raw public data were reprocessed by TCRdb itself: fastp quality trimming at Q25, MiXCR clonotype calling, in-frame beta chains only. Rows with a matching CDR3 protein are joined into one entry that keeps the most common DNA and genes. The sample table lists approximately 280,000 distinct CDR3 sequences, about 20% of them with a count of one. The leading ten clones occupy about 21% of the sample. The sample consisted of cultured PBMCs, taken from culture after CMV antigen stimulation. The rearranged segments are TRBV20-1 and TRBJ1-4; there is no confident call for the D gene. The TCR sequence derives from a human donor in good health (CMV status not recorded). Some clones in this sample may be carry-over from other donors' samples. CDR3 protein: CSALLGTNEKLFF. The DNA is TGCAGTGCCCTCTTAGGGACTAATGAAAAACTGTTTTTT.